This entry is about one TCR beta chain. Its antigen is undetermined. These data come from a study of OX40 agonist ivuxolimab in advanced cancers. Study context: Patients received intravenous ivuxolimab every 2 weeks at 0.01 to 10 mg/kg.

V was clipped by 0 bases and J by 4 bases, with 13 bases between them. This CDR3 spans 15 amino acids. CDR1 and CDR2 (germline): SGHRS, YFSETQ. The protocol was immunoSEQ multiplex PCR, while the TCRdb copy is restricted to in-frame clones and leaves out a portion. Of about 79,000 clones listed, about 90% were seen once; the top ten hold 0.33%. The study's findings and limits: CD8+ T cells averaged more expanded clones than CD4+.

V and J are TRBV5-1 and TRBJ2-5, with no clear D. The specimen comprised CD4+ or CD8+ T cells sorted from blood, sampled in a trial of the OX40 agonist ivuxolimab. The origin of this receptor is an adult with an advanced solid tumor such as melanoma, head and neck, liver or kidney cancer. The chain's CDR3 is CASSLEDTQRETQYF. The CDR3 region has the DNA TGCGCCAGCAGCTTGGAAGACACCCAACGAGAGACCCAGTACTTC.